The clone carrying this T cell receptor beta chain was recorded a few times. Its antigen remains unknown. One entry per CDR3 protein results from TCRdb running MiXCR on the 5' RACE reads. The sample has 150,000 to 200,000 distinct CDR3 sequences, roughly 28% seen once. Germline values: CDR1 KGHDR, CDR2 SFDVKD. This CDR3 region has 13 residues. Trimming stripped 4 bases from V and 8 bases from J, with 13 bases between. These data are taken from a study of T-cell memory formation after mild COVID-19. Findings and limits, study-wide: Balance between CD4 and CD8 was seen in clones contracting day 15 to 85, and a CD4+ lean was seen in later expanders.

The V call is TRBV24-1, the J call TRBJ1-2; TRBD1 might be the D (5 bases). Sequenced material: PBMCs or a T cell subset sorted from them (not recorded which). The sequence derives from an adult woman who had mild COVID-19 (a few samples of this study predate the infection). Cell type and time point are not known. The DNA of the CDR3 is TGTGCCACCAGTGAGGCTGAGGCAGGGGGCTACACCTTC. Protein product: CATSEAEAGGYTF.